The rows below give T cell receptor beta chains drawn from one sample of a study of T cells in tuberculosis. Here immunoSEQ multiplex PCR was the method, and the copy in TCRdb shows in-frame clones only, minus some. The profile shows around 60,000 clones, about four fifths of them singletons. The sequencing input was CD1b-GMM tetramer-negative cells sorted from PBMCs. These receptors were taken from an adult woman with latent tuberculosis. The CDR3 runs from the conserved cysteine through the conserved F or W. The order of the fields is J gene, clone size, D gene, CDR3 length, V gene, CDR3 protein, CDR3 DNA. A D gene is named only where the DNA matches it firmly. Where a row states a size, it is once, few, many or the class of an expanded clone; other rows omit it.

j_call: TRBJ2-3; clone_size: .; d_call: .; cdr3_length: 14; v_call: TRBV13; cdr3_aa: CASSLDPGTDTQYF; cdr3_nt: TGTGCCAGCAGCTTAGACCCAGGAACAGATACGCAGTATTTT
j_call: TRBJ2-7; clone_size: few; d_call: TRBD1; cdr3_length: 15; v_call: TRBV19; cdr3_aa: CASSIGTGEGLEQYF; cdr3_nt: TGTGCCAGTAGTATAGGGACAGGCGAGGGCCTCGAGCAGTACTTC
j_call: TRBJ2-1; clone_size: .; d_call: .; cdr3_length: 15; v_call: TRBV7-7; cdr3_aa: CASSSRSGRLREQFF; cdr3_nt: TGTGCCAGCAGCTCCCGTTCGGGGAGGTTAAGAGAGCAGTTCTTC
j_call: TRBJ2-6; clone_size: .; d_call: .; cdr3_length: 15; v_call: TRBV15; cdr3_aa: CATSSPDRWANVLTF; cdr3_nt: TGTGCCACCAGCTCCCCCGACAGGTGGGCCAACGTCCTGACTTTC
j_call: TRBJ2-7; clone_size: .; d_call: TRBD1; cdr3_length: 14; v_call: TRBV5-6; cdr3_aa: CASSRTGEVNEQYF; cdr3_nt: TGTGCCAGCAGCAGGACAGGGGAGGTTAACGAGCAGTACTTC
j_call: TRBJ1-2; clone_size: once; d_call: .; cdr3_length: 15; v_call: TRBV5-5; cdr3_aa: CASRNVGGPPGGYTF; cdr3_nt: TGTGCCAGCAGGAATGTAGGGGGACCCCCCGGTGGCTACACCTTC
j_call: TRBJ2-7; clone_size: .; d_call: TRBD1; cdr3_length: 12; v_call: TRBV4-3; cdr3_aa: CASSQNRGEQYF; cdr3_nt: TGCGCCAGCAGCCAAAACAGGGGCGAGCAGTACTTC
j_call: TRBJ1-1; clone_size: .; d_call: .; cdr3_length: 17; v_call: TRBV7-3; cdr3_aa: CASSLVPLGQGRTEAFF; cdr3_nt: TGTGCCAGCAGCTTAGTCCCCCTAGGCCAGGGGCGTACTGAAGCTTTCTTT
j_call: TRBJ1-6; clone_size: .; d_call: TRBD1; cdr3_length: 14; v_call: TRBV5-6; cdr3_aa: CASSSTGEYSPLHF; cdr3_nt: TGTGCCAGCAGCTCGACAGGGGAATATTCACCCCTCCACTTT
j_call: TRBJ2-3; clone_size: .; d_call: .; cdr3_length: 15; v_call: TRBV4-1; cdr3_aa: CASSQLATSTDTQYF; cdr3_nt: TGCGCCAGCAGCCAACTAGCGACTAGCACAGATACGCAGTATTTT
j_call: TRBJ2-1; clone_size: .; d_call: .; cdr3_length: 16; v_call: TRBV9; cdr3_aa: CASSVGRAGPYNEQFF; cdr3_nt: TGTGCCAGCAGCGTAGGGCGGGCAGGACCTTACAATGAGCAGTTCTTC
j_call: TRBJ2-1; clone_size: few; d_call: .; cdr3_length: 16; v_call: TRBV7-2; cdr3_aa: CASSLGAGGDYNEQFF; cdr3_nt: TGTGCCAGCAGCTTAGGGGCTGGCGGGGACTACAATGAGCAGTTCTTC
j_call: TRBJ2-7; clone_size: once; d_call: TRBD1; cdr3_length: 18; v_call: TRBV11-3; cdr3_aa: CASSLRRWGQDLSYEQYF; cdr3_nt: TGTGCCAGCAGCTTAAGAAGGTGGGGACAGGACCTCTCCTACGAGCAGTACTTC
j_call: TRBJ1-1; clone_size: .; d_call: .; cdr3_length: 12; v_call: TRBV5-6; cdr3_aa: CASSRVNTEAFF; cdr3_nt: TGTGCCAGCAGCCGGGTGAACACTGAAGCTTTCTTT
j_call: TRBJ1-3; clone_size: .; d_call: .; cdr3_length: 14; v_call: TRBV6-5; cdr3_aa: CASSYRGSGNTIYF; cdr3_nt: TGTGCCAGCAGTTACAGGGGTTCTGGAAACACCATATATTTT
j_call: TRBJ2-7; clone_size: .; d_call: .; cdr3_length: 12; v_call: TRBV10-3; cdr3_aa: CAISGSSYEQYF; cdr3_nt: TGTGCCATCAGTGGTAGCTCCTACGAGCAGTACTTC
j_call: TRBJ1-1; clone_size: .; d_call: .; cdr3_length: 15; v_call: TRBV30; cdr3_aa: CAWRSHGGGNTEAFF; cdr3_nt: TGTGCCTGGAGATCCCACGGGGGAGGGAACACTGAAGCTTTCTTT
j_call: TRBJ2-2; clone_size: .; d_call: .; cdr3_length: 15; v_call: TRBV11-2; cdr3_aa: CASIPGLTNTGELFF; cdr3_nt: TGTGCCAGCATCCCTGGGCTAACCAACACCGGGGAGCTGTTTTTT
j_call: TRBJ2-7; clone_size: .; d_call: .; cdr3_length: 14; v_call: TRBV6-1; cdr3_aa: CASSAVRESYEQYF; cdr3_nt: TGTGCCAGCAGCGCCGTAAGGGAGTCCTACGAGCAGTACTTC
j_call: TRBJ2-3; clone_size: .; d_call: .; cdr3_length: 15; v_call: TRBV19; cdr3_aa: CASSNGQFDTDTQYF; cdr3_nt: TGTGCCAGTAGTAATGGACAGTTCGACACAGATACGCAGTATTTT
j_call: TRBJ2-7; clone_size: .; d_call: .; cdr3_length: 16; v_call: TRBV19; cdr3_aa: CASSIVADSQVDRQYF; cdr3_nt: TGTGCCAGTAGTATAGTAGCCGACAGTCAAGTCGACCGGCAGTACTTC
j_call: TRBJ1-2; clone_size: .; d_call: TRBD1; cdr3_length: 12; v_call: TRBV29-1; cdr3_aa: CSVKTGGDGYTF; cdr3_nt: TGCAGCGTCAAGACAGGGGGCGATGGCTACACCTTC
j_call: TRBJ1-1; clone_size: .; d_call: TRBD1; cdr3_length: 14; v_call: TRBV19; cdr3_aa: CASSMKDRGTEAFF; cdr3_nt: TGTGCCAGTAGTATGAAGGACAGGGGTACTGAAGCTTTCTTT
j_call: TRBJ2-7; clone_size: .; d_call: .; cdr3_length: 14; v_call: TRBV6-6; cdr3_aa: CASSYSSDSYEQYF; cdr3_nt: TGTGCCAGCAGTTACTCTAGCGACTCCTACGAGCAGTACTTC
j_call: TRBJ1-5; clone_size: .; d_call: .; cdr3_length: 14; v_call: TRBV28; cdr3_aa: CAGSGGSSNQPQHF; cdr3_nt: TGTGCCGGAAGTGGGGGGAGTAGCAATCAGCCCCAGCATTTT
j_call: TRBJ2-7; clone_size: .; d_call: TRBD2; cdr3_length: 13; v_call: TRBV6-6; cdr3_aa: CASSTTPGREQYF; cdr3_nt: TGTGCCAGCAGTACAACACCCGGGAGGGAGCAGTACTTC
j_call: TRBJ2-2; clone_size: .; d_call: .; cdr3_length: 14; v_call: TRBV2; cdr3_aa: CASSFAGGTGELFF; cdr3_nt: TGTGCCAGCAGTTTTGCAGGGGGGACCGGGGAGCTGTTTTTT
j_call: TRBJ2-7; clone_size: .; d_call: TRBD2; cdr3_length: 16; v_call: TRBV11-3; cdr3_aa: CASSSPRAGGYYEQYF; cdr3_nt: TGTGCCAGCAGCTCCCCTCGAGCGGGGGGGTACTACGAGCAGTACTTC
j_call: TRBJ2-2; clone_size: .; d_call: .; cdr3_length: 13; v_call: TRBV2; cdr3_aa: CAGGLLPTGELFF; cdr3_nt: TGTGCCGGCGGACTTTTGCCCACCGGGGAGCTGTTTTTT
j_call: TRBJ1-1; clone_size: .; d_call: TRBD1; cdr3_length: 15; v_call: TRBV6-5; cdr3_aa: CASSFLGGGGTEAFF; cdr3_nt: TGTGCCAGCAGTTTTCTTGGAGGGGGCGGCACTGAAGCTTTCTTT
j_call: TRBJ2-1; clone_size: once; d_call: TRBD1; cdr3_length: 15; v_call: TRBV6-5; cdr3_aa: CASSPRQGAYNEQFF; cdr3_nt: TGTGCCAGCAGCCCTCGACAGGGAGCCTACAATGAGCAGTTCTTC
j_call: TRBJ2-1; clone_size: .; d_call: TRBD2; cdr3_length: 16; v_call: TRBV19; cdr3_aa: CASSILGTSGTGEQFF; cdr3_nt: TGTGCCAGTAGTATCCTAGGGACTAGCGGGACCGGTGAGCAGTTCTTC
j_call: TRBJ2-5; clone_size: .; d_call: TRBD1; cdr3_length: 16; v_call: TRBV5-1; cdr3_aa: CASGTTGQGFGETQYF; cdr3_nt: TGCGCCAGCGGCACCACGGGACAGGGCTTTGGAGAGACCCAGTACTTC
j_call: TRBJ1-1; clone_size: .; d_call: TRBD1; cdr3_length: 13; v_call: TRBV12-5; cdr3_aa: CASGSSGTEKAFF; cdr3_nt: TGTGCTAGTGGTTCCTCCGGGACAGAAAAAGCTTTCTTT
j_call: TRBJ2-3; clone_size: few; d_call: TRBD1; cdr3_length: 14; v_call: TRBV29-1; cdr3_aa: CSVLTGGNADTQYF; cdr3_nt: TGCAGCGTATTGACAGGGGGTAACGCAGATACGCAGTATTTT
j_call: TRBJ2-1; clone_size: .; d_call: TRBD2; cdr3_length: 15; v_call: TRBV6-5; cdr3_aa: CASSTSGGTYNEQFF; cdr3_nt: TGTGCCAGCAGTACTAGCGGGGGGACCTACAATGAGCAGTTCTTC
j_call: TRBJ2-2; clone_size: .; d_call: TRBD2; cdr3_length: 18; v_call: TRBV9; cdr3_aa: CASSVVIAGDTGTGELFF; cdr3_nt: TGTGCCAGCAGCGTAGTAATAGCGGGAGACACGGGGACCGGGGAGCTGTTTTTT
j_call: TRBJ1-2; clone_size: .; d_call: .; cdr3_length: 14; v_call: TRBV2; cdr3_aa: CASSEGGGYYGYTF; cdr3_nt: TGTGCCAGCAGTGAGGGGGGGGGCTACTATGGCTACACCTTC
j_call: TRBJ1-1; clone_size: .; d_call: .; cdr3_length: 14; v_call: TRBV6-5; cdr3_aa: CASGHLGGDTEAFF; cdr3_nt: TGTGCCAGCGGCCACCTGGGGGGGGACACTGAAGCTTTCTTT
j_call: TRBJ2-3; clone_size: .; d_call: .; cdr3_length: 16; v_call: TRBV11-2; cdr3_aa: CASSLVSGRLTDTQYF; cdr3_nt: TGTGCCAGCAGCTTAGTAAGCGGGCGCCTCACAGATACGCAGTATTTT
j_call: TRBJ2-2; clone_size: .; d_call: .; cdr3_length: 14; v_call: TRBV11-3; cdr3_aa: CASSLGRQSGELFF; cdr3_nt: TGTGCCAGCAGCTTAGGGCGACAGTCCGGGGAGCTGTTTTTT
j_call: TRBJ1-5; clone_size: .; d_call: TRBD1; cdr3_length: 16; v_call: TRBV2; cdr3_aa: CASTQDRGRRNQPQHF; cdr3_nt: TGTGCCAGCACCCAGGACAGGGGGCGACGGAATCAGCCCCAGCATTTT
j_call: TRBJ2-5; clone_size: few; d_call: TRBD1; cdr3_length: 14; v_call: TRBV11-2; cdr3_aa: CASSSRDRVETQYF; cdr3_nt: TGTGCCAGCAGCTCCCGGGACAGGGTTGAGACCCAGTACTTC
j_call: TRBJ2-1; clone_size: .; d_call: TRBD2; cdr3_length: 18; v_call: TRBV5-4; cdr3_aa: CASSLAGAGVLSYNEQFF; cdr3_nt: TGTGCCAGCAGCTTGGCGGGAGCGGGGGTCCTCTCCTACAATGAGCAGTTCTTC
j_call: TRBJ2-2; clone_size: .; d_call: TRBD1; cdr3_length: 16; v_call: TRBV6-4; cdr3_aa: CASSDRTGINTGELFF; cdr3_nt: TGTGCCAGCAGTGACCGGACAGGGATCAACACCGGGGAGCTGTTTTTT
j_call: TRBJ2-7; clone_size: .; d_call: .; cdr3_length: 13; v_call: TRBV28; cdr3_aa: CASMGSGWYEQYF; cdr3_nt: TGTGCCAGCATGGGCAGTGGGTGGTACGAGCAGTACTTC
j_call: TRBJ2-1; clone_size: .; d_call: .; cdr3_length: 13; v_call: TRBV5-1; cdr3_aa: CASRLRLDNEQFF; cdr3_nt: TGCGCCAGCAGGTTGCGACTAGATAATGAGCAGTTCTTC
j_call: TRBJ2-6; clone_size: .; d_call: .; cdr3_length: 15; v_call: TRBV6-5; cdr3_aa: CASRPDRSGANVLTF; cdr3_nt: TGTGCCAGCAGACCCGACAGGTCCGGGGCCAACGTCCTGACTTTC
j_call: TRBJ2-2; clone_size: once; d_call: .; cdr3_length: 17; v_call: TRBV10-2; cdr3_aa: CASSERTPASQSGELFF; cdr3_nt: TGCGCCAGCAGTGAACGTACTCCTGCCTCACAGTCCGGGGAGCTGTTTTTT
j_call: TRBJ2-7; clone_size: .; d_call: TRBD2; cdr3_length: 14; v_call: TRBV7-2; cdr3_aa: CASSSSGLAGGILF; cdr3_nt: TGTGCCAGCAGCTCCTCGGGACTAGCGGGAGGCATACTCTTC
j_call: TRBJ2-3; clone_size: once; d_call: TRBD1; cdr3_length: 15; v_call: TRBV7-9; cdr3_aa: CASSTRGRGTDTQYF; cdr3_nt: TGTGCCAGCAGCACCAGGGGGCGGGGCACAGATACGCAGTATTTT
j_call: TRBJ1-6; clone_size: .; d_call: .; cdr3_length: 14; v_call: TRBV7-9; cdr3_aa: CASSLGGGNSPLHF; cdr3_nt: TGTGCCAGCAGCTTAGGGGGGGGTAATTCACCCCTCCACTTT
j_call: TRBJ2-7; clone_size: .; d_call: TRBD1; cdr3_length: 13; v_call: TRBV6-6; cdr3_aa: CASSRQGPGEQYF; cdr3_nt: TGTGCCAGCAGTCGACAGGGACCGGGAGAGCAGTACTTC
j_call: TRBJ1-3; clone_size: .; d_call: .; cdr3_length: 16; v_call: TRBV14; cdr3_aa: CASSPTRGAGGNTIYF; cdr3_nt: TGTGCCAGCAGCCCTACCCGGGGGGCGGGCGGAAACACCATATATTTT